This T cell receptor beta chain comes out of a study of cytomegalovirus exposure and HLA in healthy donors. CDR1 and CDR2 from the germline V gene are LNHDA and SQIVND (reference sequence). The CDR3 extends over 14 amino acids. Trimming cost V 7 bases and J 4 bases; bases outside gene matches: 9. This PCR relied on a set of 60 Vbeta primers and 13 Jbeta primers. Libraries were prepared by immunoSEQ multiplex PCR; TCRdb keeps only in-frame clonotypes and omits some of them. Of some 270,000 clones in the sample, 75% to 85% are singletons; the top ten hold approximately 0.3%. The receptor comes from a girl between 2 and 10 years old in good health and CMV-seronegative. The V call is TRBV19, the J call TRBJ1-1, with 7 bases aligning to TRBD1. The sample was PBMCs. CDR3 sequence (DNA): TGTGCCAGTATATACCAAGGGGGCGGCACTGAAGCTTTCTTT. Translated: CASIYQGGGTEAFF. Full variable domain (remainder filled in from reference TRBV19 and TRBJ1-1): DGGITQSPKYLFRKEGQNVTLSCEQNLNHDAMYWYRQDPGQGLRLIYYSQIVNDFQKGDIAEGYSVSREKKESFPLTVTSAQKNPTAFYLCASIYQGGGTEAFFGQGTRLTVV.